This TCR beta chain was profiled in a study of blood T cell repertoires in COVID-19. Here immunoSEQ multiplex PCR was the method, and the copy in TCRdb shows in-frame clones only, minus some. The sample consists of 150,000 to 200,000 clones, about 87% of them appearing once. Per germline, CDR1 MDHEN and CDR2 SYDVKM. V dropped 8 bases and J dropped 2; count of bases not matched to a gene: 12. There are 16 residues in the CDR3. The source is a woman in her 70s with COVID-19, enrolled during active disease. J is TRBJ1-5 and V is TRBV28; 7 bases agree with TRBD1. Sequenced sample: peripheral blood. CDR3 DNA: TGTGCCAGCTTGAAGGGGGCGATTGGAGGCAATCAGCCCCAGCATTTT. Its translation: CASLKGAIGGNQPQHF. Full variable domain (rest looked up from reference TRBV28 and TRBJ1-5): DVKVTQSSRYLVKRTGEKVFLECVQDMDHENMFWYRQDPGLGLRLIYFSYDVKMKEKGDIPEGYSVSREKKERFSLILESASTNQTSMYLCASLKGAIGGNQPQHFGDGTRLSIL.